The clone carrying this TCR beta chain was counted a few times. Antigen unknown. Amplified material comprised TCR beta CDR3 regions derived from RNA transcripts. RT-PCR with HTBI primers came first, then second-round multiplex PCR. Each CDR3 protein is one row after TCRdb ran MiXCR on the multiplex PCR reads. The sample lists 500,000 to 600,000 distinct CDR3 sequences; approximately 35% were seen once. This sample was taken from a study of Graves' ophthalmopathy and Graves' hyperthyroidism. At the level of the study: By definition, stable hyperthyroidism involved no ophthalmopathy within 18 months of follow-up.

Hyperthyroidism patients were newly diagnosed, under 2 months' duration, aged 18 to 65. Other autoimmune diseases, uncontrolled infections, pregnancy or lactation led to the exclusion of patients. Study-level points and caveats: Cross-validated, the 13-signature model showed 87.88%/81.08% sensitivity/specificity, and 80%/75% in the test set.

The CDR3 is 15 residues long. Germline V gives CDR1 KGHDR, CDR2 SFDVKD. V dropped 3 bases and J dropped 2 bases, with 13 bases sitting between them. The rearrangement uses TRBV24-1 and TRBJ2-7; TRBD1 is a possible D gene (6 bases). This sequence was found in an adult man with Graves' hyperthyroidism. Sequences were obtained from peripheral blood or thyroid tissue (not recorded which). The CDR3 region is CATSDDDRYPYEQYF. The CDR3 DNA is TGTGCCACCAGTGATGATGACAGGTACCCCTACGAGCAGTACTTC.